This TCR beta chain was profiled in a study of control samples from healthy donors and cancer patients. Sequencing was performed with immunoSEQ multiplex PCR; in TCRdb, only in-frame clones are kept and a portion is missing. The sample lists about 150,000 clones, 85% to 95% seen once, with around 5.4% in the top ten. Germline values: CDR1 SGHAT, CDR2 FQNNGV. The CDR3 loop spans 15 amino acids. Trimming cost V 2 bases and J 2 bases; bases outside gene matches: 5. The origin of this receptor is a man aged 35-49 years in good health. Sequenced input: blood. V is TRBV11-2 and J is TRBJ1-2; 7 bases are a match to TRBD1. The CDR3 region is CASSLRQGLNYGYTF. In DNA, the CDR3 is TGTGCCAGCAGCTTACGACAGGGCCTAAACTATGGCTACACCTTC.